Listed below are T cell receptor beta chains from one sample, sequenced in a study of molecular identifiers for immune sequencing clone quantification. In TCRdb, the PCR reads were re-called with MiXCR into one record per CDR3 protein. The table records 490,000 or so distinct CDR3 sequences, over 20% of them present only once. The sample consisted of naive CD8+ T cells from blood, with Jurkat cell RNA spiked in. These receptors originate from a human donor in good health. Some libraries in this study had Jurkat cell RNA spiked in. Both conserved end residues are part of each CDR3. The size field is filled for only some rows; it gives once, few, many or a size class.

abundance	j_gene	v_gene	CDR3aa
few	TRBJ2-5	TRBV20-1	CSALTGVEETQYF
-	TRBJ2-7	TRBV7-9	CASTDLADGEIVYEQYF
-	TRBJ1-1	TRBV12-3/TRBV12-4	CASSQNGGGNTEAFF
many	TRBJ2-5	TRBV9	CASSEGGRSQETQYF
many	TRBJ2-3	TRBV7-9	CASSFIADPSTDTQYF
many	TRBJ1-3	TRBV7-9	CASSLPRTRTVGNTIYF
-	TRBJ2-6	TRBV18	CASSPDVRTVLLSGANVLTF
many	TRBJ1-1	TRBV20-1	CSARDHSGRVNTEAFF
many	TRBJ1-1	TRBV7-9	CASSSYNTEAFF
-	TRBJ2-5	TRBV2	CASSDWETQYF
many	TRBJ1-1	TRBV28	CASSTEGRANTEAFF
many	TRBJ1-1	TRBV27	CASSWTARNTEAFF
-	TRBJ2-7	TRBV12-5	CASGLVLRDSRAGGYYEQYF
many	TRBJ2-3	TRBV7-8	CASSFLAGSTDTQYF
-	TRBJ2-3	TRBV10-3	CAISGPGVRTDTQYF
once	TRBJ2-2	TRBV7-6	CASSLLSNGELFF
many	TRBJ2-7	TRBV29-1	CSVRRGIYEQYF
few	TRBJ2-1	TRBV12-3/TRBV12-4	CASSPVGDYEQFF